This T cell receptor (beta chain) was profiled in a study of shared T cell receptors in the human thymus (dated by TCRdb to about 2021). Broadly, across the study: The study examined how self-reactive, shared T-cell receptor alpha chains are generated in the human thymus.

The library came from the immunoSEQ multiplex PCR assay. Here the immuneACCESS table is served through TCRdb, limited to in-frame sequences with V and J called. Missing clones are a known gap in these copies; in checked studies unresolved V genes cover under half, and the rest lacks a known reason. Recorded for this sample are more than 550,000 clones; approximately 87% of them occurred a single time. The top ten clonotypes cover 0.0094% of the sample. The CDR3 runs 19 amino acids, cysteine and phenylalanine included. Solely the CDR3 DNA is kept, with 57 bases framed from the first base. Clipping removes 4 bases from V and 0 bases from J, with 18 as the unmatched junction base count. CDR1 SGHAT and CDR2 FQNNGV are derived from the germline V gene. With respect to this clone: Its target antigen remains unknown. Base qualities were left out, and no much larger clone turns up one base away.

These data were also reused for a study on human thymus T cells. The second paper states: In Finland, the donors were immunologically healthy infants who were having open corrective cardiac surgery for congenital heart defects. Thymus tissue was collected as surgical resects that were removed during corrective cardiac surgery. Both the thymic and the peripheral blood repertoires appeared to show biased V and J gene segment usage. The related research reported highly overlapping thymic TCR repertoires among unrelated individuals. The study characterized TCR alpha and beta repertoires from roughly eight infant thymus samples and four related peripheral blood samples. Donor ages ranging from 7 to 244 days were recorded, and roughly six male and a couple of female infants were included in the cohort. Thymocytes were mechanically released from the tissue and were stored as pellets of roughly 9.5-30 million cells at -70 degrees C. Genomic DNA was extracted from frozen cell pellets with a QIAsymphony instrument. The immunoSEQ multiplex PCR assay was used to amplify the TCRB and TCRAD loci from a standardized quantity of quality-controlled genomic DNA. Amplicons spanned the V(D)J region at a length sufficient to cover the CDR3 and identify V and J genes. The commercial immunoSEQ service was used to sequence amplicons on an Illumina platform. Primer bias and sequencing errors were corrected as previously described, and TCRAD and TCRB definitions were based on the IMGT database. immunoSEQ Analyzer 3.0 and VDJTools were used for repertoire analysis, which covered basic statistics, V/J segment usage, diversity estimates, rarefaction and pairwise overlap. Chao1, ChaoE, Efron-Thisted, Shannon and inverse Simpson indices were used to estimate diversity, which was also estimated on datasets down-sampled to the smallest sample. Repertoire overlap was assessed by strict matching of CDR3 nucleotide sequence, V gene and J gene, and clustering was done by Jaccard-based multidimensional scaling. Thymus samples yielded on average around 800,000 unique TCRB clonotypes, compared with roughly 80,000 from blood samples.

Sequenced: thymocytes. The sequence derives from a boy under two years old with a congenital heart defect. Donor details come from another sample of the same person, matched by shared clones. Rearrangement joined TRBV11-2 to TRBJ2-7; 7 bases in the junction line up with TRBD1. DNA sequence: TGTGCCAGCAGCTCAGCCCCGATTGGGACAGAACTATCCTCCTACGAGCAGTACTTC. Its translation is CASSSAPIGTELSSYEQYF.